This T cell receptor beta chain was obtained from a study of Graves' ophthalmopathy and Graves' hyperthyroidism listed by TCRdb under 2018. With respect to the entire study: Peripheral blood was collected at initial diagnosis, before any treatment. A discovery set of about a hundred patients (43 ophthalmopathy, some 58 stable hyperthyroidism) was enrolled to explore V-J signatures distinguishing ophthalmopathy from hyperthyroidism. TCR beta repertoire signatures were used to distinguish Graves' ophthalmopathy from Graves' hyperthyroidism and to predict progression to ophthalmopathy. In about six hyperthyroidism patients, the T-cell repertoires found in thyroid tissue were compared with those found in blood. In total, 135 blood samples were TCR-sequenced: 40 to 45 ophthalmopathy, some 72 hyperthyroidism and about 17 hyperthyroidism-to-ophthalmopathy patients. The independent validation cohort included 18 to 20 hyperthyroidism patients plus 17 patients who later progressed from hyperthyroidism to ophthalmopathy. Once sampling was done, hyperthyroidism patients were given methimazole at a starting dose of 30 mg daily, while ophthalmopathy patients were given high-dose intravenous methylprednisolone.

Many counts were recorded for this clonotype. Its antigen remains undetermined. There are no base qualities to consult, and no much larger clone falls within one base. Paper-wide results and their limitations: In cross-validation, the 13-signature model distinguished ophthalmopathy from stable hyperthyroidism with approximately 88% sensitivity and almost 83% specificity, and in the test set the corresponding values were approximately 80% and 75%. In validation, the model predicted ophthalmopathy progression with more than 70% sensitivity and around 72% specificity; 12 predicted patients were CT-confirmed with GO in a median of about 7.1 months. Sample size was not statistically predetermined, and group allocation was not concealed from the investigators. Among expanded thyroid clonotypes with frequency above 0.001, most also showed up in blood, which suggests that blood repertoires may reflect the thyroid immune response.

For repertoire sequencing, TCR beta CDR3 regions were amplified from RNA transcripts. HTBI primers and the Qiagen OneStep RT-PCR kit were used in a first-round RT-PCR, which was followed by a second-round multiplex PCR, size selection and purification. Libraries were sequenced on an Illumina HiSeq2000 using paired-end 100 bp reads. Under the source paper's analysis protocol: SOAPnuke was used for read processing, and reads with adapters, uncalled bases, a mean Phred below 15, or no exact constant-primer or identifier match were discarded. High-quality paired reads were merged with COPE v1.2.5. Unique nucleotide sequences were defined as clonotypes and aligned to IMGT TRB V, D and J references using MiTCR v1.1. The analysis was limited to V-J combinations with a frequency above 0.0001, which together covered approximately 99% of repertoires. For each V-J combination, a TCR clonal expansion and chaos score was defined as the ratio of F50 clonal expansion to chaos observed in the TCRdist matrix. Features were reduced by Welch's t-statistics and random forest to around 13 V-J combinations, which fed a naive Bayes classifier. The Morisita-Horn index was used to measure how similar the thyroid and blood repertoires were. TCRdb itself trimmed the public reads at Q25 with fastp, ran MiXCR and retained productive beta chains. Rows merge per CDR3 protein into single entries with the most common DNA and genes. Clone size and V and J calls follow TCRdb, not the original study. Present in this sample are 600,000 to 700,000 distinct CDR3 sequences, more than 40% of which were seen just once. The ten largest clones capture 3% to 3.5% of the sample.

Patients with ophthalmopathy had moderately to severely active disease, with a Clinical Activity Score of 3 or more, a NOSPECS grade of 4 or more, and a disease duration of less than 3 months. Patients were excluded if they had other autoimmune diseases, uncontrolled infections, pregnancy or lactation. Clinical symptoms, serum thyroxine, TRAb, thyroid ultrasound and orbital computed tomography formed the basis of the diagnosis. Ficoll-Paque density gradient centrifugation was used to isolate PBMCs from about 10 ml of fresh peripheral blood. Total RNA was extracted with Trizol reagent and quality-checked on an Agilent 2100 Bioanalyzer. Deletion took 3 bases off V and 5 bases off J, with a span of 8 bases between the germline ends. CDR1 and CDR2 were assigned from the germline V gene (reference sequence) as DFQATT and SNEGSKA. The CDR3 numbers 12 residues from cysteine through phenylalanine. The kept DNA is CDR3 alone, 36 bases in frame from the first base.

This TCR was recovered from an adult man with Graves' ophthalmopathy. This chain is built from TRBV20-1 and TRBJ1-5, with no confidently assigned D gene. The sequenced material came from peripheral blood. CDR3 reads: CSASGDHQPQHF. The DNA sequence is TGCAGTGCTAGTGGCGACCATCAGCCCCAGCATTTT.